What follows are 9 T cell receptor beta chains derived from one specimen sequenced in a study of T cells in Graves' hyperthyroidism and ophthalmopathy. Amplification of TCR beta CDR3 regions used RNA as the template. When the TCR CDR3 underwent first-round RT-PCR, the HTBI primer set was used. TCRdb itself ran the multiplex PCR reads through MiXCR, one entry per CDR3 protein. The sample includes about 640,000 distinct CDR3 sequences, roughly 15% of them seen just once. The sequenced sample was blood. The receptors were sampled from a woman in her forties or fifties with Graves' ophthalmopathy.

Many counts were recorded for this clonotype. This chain connects TRBV28 to TRBJ2-7; D not certain. V was pared by 7 bases and J by 4 bases, with 17 bases between. The CDR3 totals 14 residues. Germline V gives CDR1 MDHEN, CDR2 SYDVKM. CDR3 protein: CASTPLGIRYEQYF. In nucleotides, the CDR3 is TGTGCCAGCACCCCCCTGGGGATTCGATACGAGCAGTACTTC.

This clonotype has a handful of counts. The rearrangement uses TRBV28 and TRBJ1-5; 7 nucleotides line up with TRBD1. CDR1 and CDR2 (germline): MDHEN, SYDVKM. The junction had 6 bases not matched to a gene; V was cut back by 4 bases and J by 6 bases. The CDR3 covers 14 residues. The CDR3: CASSSSGGTQPQHF. In nucleotides, the CDR3 is TGTGCCAGCAGTTCATCAGGGGGAACTCAGCCCCAGCATTTT.

Ten or more counts support this clonotype. V is TRBV20-1 and J is TRBJ2-1, with D hard to call. V lost 3 bases and J 3 bases, leaving 3 bases between the germline ends. The CDR3 loop spans 11 amino acids. Germline V CDR1 and CDR2: DFQATT, SNEGSKA (reference sequence). DNA for the CDR3: TGCAGTGCTAGGGACTACAATGAGCAGTTCTTC. Translating it yields CSARDYNEQFF.

The chain is built from TRBV7-6 and TRBJ2-1; D is tentatively TRBD1 or TRBD2 (5 bases each). The CDR3 sequence is 17 residues long. The V end was cut by 1 base, the J end by 4 bases, with 17 bases between. Germline assignment: CDR1 SGHVS and CDR2 FNYEAQ. The CDR3 DNA reads as TGTGCCAGCAGCTTAGTAGGAATCAGGGAGACTTACAATGAGCAGTTCTTC. Encoded protein: CASSLVGIRETYNEQFF.

The rearrangement joins TRBV7-8 to TRBJ1-2; 9 bases align to TRBD1. Germline V CDR1 and CDR2: SGHVS, FQNEAQ. This CDR3 has 14 amino acids. Trimming at V came to 5 bases and at J to 8 bases, leaving 9 bases not matched to a gene. The CDR3 spells CASSHGQGTSGYTF. As DNA, the CDR3 is TGTGCCAGCAGCCACGGACAGGGGACGAGCGGCTACACCTTC.

This clonotype was recorded at least ten times. Here the CDR3 DNA reads TGTGCCAGCAGTTTATATCCTGCCCAAGAGACCCAGTACTTC. It encodes CASSLYPAQETQYF. V gene TRBV27 combines with J gene TRBJ2-5; no reliable D call. V lost 1 base and J lost 1, with 7 bases in between. Germline V gives CDR1 MNHEY, CDR2 SMNVEV (reference sequence). The CDR3 is made up of 14 amino acids.

In its sample, this clonotype was seen a few times. V gene TRBV29-1 combines with J gene TRBJ2-7; 9 bases are shared with TRBD2. Losses at the gene ends were 3 bases for V and 6 bases for J; bases not matched to a gene: 21. CDR1 is SQVTM and CDR2 is ANQGSEA in the germline V gene. The CDR3 loop spans 18 amino acids. The CDR3 reads CSVDTWGSGSSLRGEQYF. DNA of the CDR3: TGCAGCGTTGACACCTGGGGTAGCGGGAGTAGCTTAAGAGGCGAGCAGTACTTC.

This clonotype was recorded many times. The chain joins TRBV3-1 to TRBJ2-7; D uncertain. The CDR3 runs 12 residues. Trimming removed 3 bases from V and 7 bases from J, with 10 bases in between. Germline V lookup: CDR1 LGHDT, CDR2 YNNKEL (reference sequence). CDR3 bases: TGTGCCAGCAGCCACCTCTTGGGGGAGCAGTACTTC. It specifies CASSHLLGEQYF.

This clonotype was detected many times. The chain carries TRBV6-2 or TRBV6-3 and TRBJ2-3; 7 bases match TRBD2. The length of the CDR3 is 14 residues. Germline V gives CDR1 MNHEY, CDR2 SVGEGT. V was pared by 6 bases and J by 1 base, with 4 bases of the junction left unmatched. The CDR3 spells CASSTSERTDTQYF. CDR3 nucleotide sequence: TGTGCCAGCAGCACTAGCGAACGCACAGATACGCAGTATTTT.